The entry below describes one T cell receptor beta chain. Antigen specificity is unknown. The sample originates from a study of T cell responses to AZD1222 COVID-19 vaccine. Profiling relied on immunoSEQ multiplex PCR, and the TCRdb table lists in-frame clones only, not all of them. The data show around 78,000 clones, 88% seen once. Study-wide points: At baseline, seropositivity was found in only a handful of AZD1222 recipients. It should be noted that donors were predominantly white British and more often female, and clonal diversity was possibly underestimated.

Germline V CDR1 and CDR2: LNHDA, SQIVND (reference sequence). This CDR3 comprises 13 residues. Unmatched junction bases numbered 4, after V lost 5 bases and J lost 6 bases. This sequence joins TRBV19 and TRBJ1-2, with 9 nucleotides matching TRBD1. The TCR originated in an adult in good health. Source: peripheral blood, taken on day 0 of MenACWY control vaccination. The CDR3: CASSPGTGNGYTF. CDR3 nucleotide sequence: TGTGCCAGTAGTCCGGGGACAGGGAATGGCTACACCTTC.